This T cell receptor (beta chain) derives from a study of OX40 agonist ivuxolimab in advanced cancers. The CDR3 runs 15 residues. From germline, CDR1 is SGHNT and CDR2 YENEEA. V lost 6 bases and J 4 bases, leaving 17 bases between the germline ends. The protocol was immunoSEQ multiplex PCR, while the TCRdb copy is restricted to in-frame clones and leaves out a portion. The top ten clones hold around 1.6% of a sample with around 100,000 clones, around nine tenths of them seen once. The chain links TRBV11-3 to TRBJ2-3; D remains unclear. This sample comprised CD4+ or CD8+ T cells sorted from blood, obtained in a trial of the OX40 agonist ivuxolimab. The TCR originated in an adult with an advanced solid tumor such as melanoma, head and neck, liver or kidney cancer. CDR3 protein: CASSPDGKQADTQYF. CDR3 coding DNA: TGTGCCAGCAGTCCCGATGGGAAGCAGGCAGATACGCAGTATTTT.